What follows are 20 T cell receptor beta chains derived from one specimen sequenced in a study of Ad26.COV2.S vaccination and SARS-CoV-2 variants. Generated by immunoSEQ multiplex PCR, the TCRdb table keeps only in-frame clones and is missing some. The top ten hold 3.3% of the sample, which has about 350,000 clones, around 83% seen once. Specified treatment: roughly 19 received Ad26.COV2.S at low or high dose, single or two shots; 5 received placebo; per-sample allocation not given. Collection of samples fell on day 63 after the first vaccine or placebo injection. The sequenced sample was peripheral blood, obtained in a trial of Ad26.COV2.S vaccine versus placebo. The receptors were gathered from a person between 18 and 65 years old who received the Ad26.COV2.S COVID-19 vaccine or a placebo.

The V call is TRBV28, the J call TRBJ2-7; D not resolved. Trimming removed 5 bases at V and 6 bases at J, with 11 bases between. Germline loops: CDR1 MDHEN, CDR2 SYDVKM. The CDR3 is made up of 12 amino acids. The CDR3 sequence: CASSASPLEQYF. DNA for the CDR3: TGTGCCAGCAGTGCTTCCCCCCTCGAGCAGTACTTC.

The V and J genes are TRBV10-1 and TRBJ2-7; 14 bases are shared with TRBD2. The CDR3 length is 15 residues. V dropped 7 bases and J dropped 5; count of bases not matched to a gene: 7. In germline, CDR1 is WNHNN, CDR2 SYGVQD (reference sequence). The chain's CDR3 is CASKPGLAGVNEQYF. The CDR3 bases are TGCGCCAGCAAGCCGGGACTAGCGGGGGTGAACGAGCAGTACTTC.

The V call is TRBV19, the J call TRBJ2-3; 10 bases align to TRBD2. This CDR3 region has 16 residues. V gave up 3 bases and J gave up 4 bases; unmatched junction bases: 7. Per the germline V gene, CDR1 is LNHDA and CDR2 is SQIVND (reference sequence). The CDR3 loop reads CASSIGVAGGADTQYF. DNA of the CDR3: TGTGCCAGTAGTATTGGAGTAGCGGGAGGTGCAGATACGCAGTATTTT.

V usage is TRBV7-8 and J usage is TRBJ1-1; 10 bases are shared with TRBD1. CDR1 SGHVS and CDR2 FQNEAQ come from the germline V gene. The CDR3 loop spans 13 amino acids. With V trimmed by 5 bases and J by 7 bases, 4 bases remained unmatched. The DNA of the CDR3 is TGTGCCAGCAGCGTGGACAGGGGGGTTGAAGCTTTCTTT. It translates to CASSVDRGVEAFF.

The chain recombines TRBV27 with TRBJ2-1; the D gene is possibly TRBD2 (6 bases). The CDR3 sequence is 12 residues long. V was clipped by 5 bases and J by 9 bases, with 11 bases between them. In germline, CDR1 is MNHEY, CDR2 SMNVEV (reference sequence). The CDR3 here is CASSPFGGEQFF. CDR3 coding DNA: TGTGCCAGCAGTCCATTCGGGGGTGAGCAGTTCTTC.

This chain links TRBV23-1 with TRBJ2-5; possibly TRBD1 for D (6 bases). TRBV23-1 is placed among ORFs of uncertain function. This CDR3 is built from 17 residues. V shed 0 bases and J shed 4 bases, with 18 bases lying between them. The CDR3 DNA is TGCGCCAGCAGTCAATCAGGTCGACAGGCCGAAGGAGAGACCCAGTACTTC. Protein sequence: CASSQSGRQAEGETQYF.

The genes are TRBV6-5 and TRBJ1-1; TRBD1 matches at 8 bases. V lost 3 bases and J lost 5; bases outside the gene matches: 8. The CDR3 runs to 15 residues. The germline V gene encodes CDR1 MNHEY and CDR2 SVGAGI. In DNA form, the CDR3 reads TGTGCCAGCAGTTATTCCGGACAGGGTAGGACTGAAGCTTTCTTT. Amino acid sequence: CASSYSGQGRTEAFF.

The chain couples TRBV5-1 to TRBJ2-5; D may be TRBD1 (5 bases). The CDR3 is made up of 14 amino acids. CDR1 SGHRS and CDR2 YFSETQ come from the germline V gene. Trimming removed 0 bases at V and 1 base at J, with 7 bases between. In DNA form, the CDR3 reads TGCGCCAGCAGCTTGGGACAGACCCAAGAGACCCAGTACTTC. It specifies CASSLGQTQETQYF.

About this clone itself: A much larger clone lies a single base off, so this may be a read error. The genes are TRBV7-9 and TRBJ1-6; D ambiguous. The V gene's germline CDR1 is SEHNR and CDR2 FQNEAQ (reference sequence). CDR3 length equals 13 residues. V was clipped by 5 bases and J by 7 bases, with 9 bases between them. The CDR3 here is CASSPDGNSPLHF. The DNA of the CDR3 is TGTGCCAGCAGCCCGGACGGGAATTCACCCCTCCACTTT.

This clone has only one observation. Distinct nucleotide sequences in the sample also encode this CDR3. The genes are TRBV7-2 and TRBJ2-3; no clear D. With 1 base removed from V and 0 bases from J, the gap between germline ends came to 8 bases. Germline-derived CDR1 and CDR2 are SGHTA and FQGNSA. CDR3 length equals 15 residues. Here the CDR3 reads CASSLEGGSTDTQYF. For the CDR3, the DNA is TGTGCCAGCAGCTTAGAGGGTGGTAGCACAGATACGCAGTATTTT.

The genes are TRBV3-1 (or the pseudogene TRBV3-2) and TRBJ2-7; TRBD2 matches 8 bases. Germline V gene lookup returns CDR1 LGHDT and CDR2 YNNKEL (reference sequence). V lost 4 bases to trimming and J lost 3 bases; unmatched junction nucleotides: 5. This CDR3 contains 14 residues. The CDR3: CASSPRTSSYEQYF. The CDR3 nucleotides are TGTGCCAGCAGCCCCAGGACTAGCAGCTACGAGCAGTACTTC.

The gene calls are TRBV28 and TRBJ1-4; 9 bases are shared with TRBD1. The junction had 8 bases not matched to a gene; V was cut back by 8 bases and J by 1 base. Germline assignment: CDR1 MDHEN and CDR2 SYDVKM. The CDR3 runs 16 residues. The CDR3 sequence is CASQGQGSGTNEKLFF. The DNA of the CDR3 is TGTGCCAGCCAGGGACAGGGAAGCGGAACTAATGAAAAACTGTTTTTT.

This chain links TRBV19 with TRBJ1-6, with D possibly matching TRBD1 (5 bases). The CDR3 has 14 amino acids. Trimming removed 0 bases from V and 10 bases from J, with 10 bases in between. Germline values: CDR1 LNHDA, CDR2 SQIVND (reference sequence). This CDR3 is CASSIESGRSPLHF. CDR3 nucleotide sequence: TGTGCCAGTAGTATAGAATCGGGACGGTCACCCCTCCACTTT.

The J gene is TRBJ1-6, the V gene TRBV25-1, with 9 positions matching TRBD1. In germline, CDR1 is MGHDK, CDR2 SYGVNS. V shed 3 bases and J 6 bases; nucleotides not matched to a gene: 6. CDR3 length: 16 amino acids. The CDR3 DNA reads as TGTGCCAGCAGTGACGGACAGGGGCTTCCTAATTCACCCCTCCACTTT. Translating gives CASSDGQGLPNSPLHF.

This chain links TRBV3-1 (or the pseudogene TRBV3-2) with TRBJ2-1; 9 bases match TRBD1. The CDR3 sequence is 16 residues long. With 4 bases clipped from V and 8 bases from J, the junction kept 12 bases outside the gene matches. CDR1 and CDR2 (germline): LGHDT, YNNKEL (reference sequence). The CDR3 DNA reads TGTGCCAGCAGCCCGGGAGTGGGACAGGGAATCGATGAGCAGTTCTTC. Its protein product is CASSPGVGQGIDEQFF.

V and J are TRBV11-2 and TRBJ2-2; a weak D match, TRBD2 (6 bases). Trimming took 1 base from V and 7 from J, leaving 13 bases between them. CDR1 and CDR2 (germline): SGHAT, FQNNGV. This CDR3 is built from 15 residues. The CDR3 region is CASSLVWGRLGELFF. CDR3 DNA: TGTGCCAGCAGCTTAGTGTGGGGGAGGCTCGGGGAGCTGTTTTTT.

The chain recombines TRBV7-2 with TRBJ2-3; 8 bases match TRBD2. The germline gives CDR1 SGHTA, CDR2 FQGNSA. Trimming took 1 base from V and 4 from J; bases not matched to a gene: 10. CDR3 length: 17 amino acids. The CDR3 DNA sequence: TGTGCCAGCAGCTTAGACCGGCGGGGGGACGGCTCAGATACGCAGTATTTT. Translated, it gives CASSLDRRGDGSDTQYF.

The chain carries TRBV2 and TRBJ2-2, with no clear D. The CDR3 runs to 11 residues. The germline V gene has CDR1 SNHLY and CDR2 FYNNEI. Trimming took 6 bases from V and 8 from J, leaving 7 bases between them. Written as DNA, the CDR3 is TGTGCCAGCAGAGTGCAGGGGGAGCTGTTTTTT. It translates to CASRVQGELFF.

The chain carries TRBV10-1 and TRBJ2-1; D gene unclear. Trimming took off 3 bases at V and 0 bases at J, with 9 bases between the two ends. CDR1 is WNHNN, CDR2 SYGVQD, per germline (reference sequence). CDR3 size: 15 residues. CDR3 bases: TGCGCCAGCAGTGAACAAGACGTCTCCTACAATGAGCAGTTCTTC. Its translation is CASSEQDVSYNEQFF.

J is TRBJ2-1 and V is TRBV13; 13 bases line up with TRBD2. This CDR3 is 16 amino acids long. Germline CDR1 reads PRHDT; CDR2 reads FYEKMQ (reference sequence). The junction had 8 bases not matched to a gene; V was cut back by 5 bases and J by 7 bases. The CDR3 coding sequence is TGTGCCAGCAGCCCCCGGACTAGCGGGGGATTTAATGAGCAGTTCTTC. Protein: CASSPRTSGGFNEQFF. Combining the CDR3 with reference TRBV13 and TRBJ2-1 gives the whole variable domain AAGVIQSPRHLIKEKRETATLKCYPIPRHDTVYWYQQGPGQDPQFLISFYEKMQSDKGSIPDRFSAQQFSDYHSELNMSSLELGDSALYFCASSPRTSGGFNEQFFGPGTRLTVL.